This T cell receptor (beta chain) was documented in a study of cytomegalovirus exposure and HLA in healthy donors. Study-wide results and caveats: Follow-up analysis later connected one missense variant in DCLRE1C with trimming of TCR beta V- and J-genes.

CDR3 length: 14 residues. Germline V gene data show CDR1 as KGHSH and CDR2 as LQKENI. V dropped 6 bases and J dropped 7; count of bases not matched to a gene: 8. It was with 60 Vbeta and 13 Jbeta primers that the PCR ran. Method: immunoSEQ multiplex PCR; TCRdb's copy keeps in-frame clones and lacks some. The table has around 25,000 clones, approximately 79% seen once. Remarks on this clone: What it binds is unknown.

The receptor was derived from a male donor in good health and CMV-seronegative. Sequencing used PBMCs. The chain has TRBV18 and TRBJ2-1, with 8 bases lining up with TRBD2. CDR3 DNA sequence: TGTGCCAGCTCCCCCGTCGCGGGGGGAAATGAGCAGTTCTTC. Protein product: CASSPVAGGNEQFF.